These 5 T cell receptor beta chains were sequenced from one sample in a study of CD8+ T cells in alopecia areata. Reverse transcription of extracted RNA yielded cDNA, which provided the sequencing template. Profiled with immunoSEQ multiplex PCR; TCRdb holds only in-frame clones, not every one. The sample records roughly 110,000 clones, 84% being singletons. Treatment described: oral pan-JAK inhibitor, 5-10 mg twice daily. The starting material was CD8+ T cells sorted from blood, obtained at week 24, from a patient treated with tofacitinib. The origin of the receptors is a human donor with alopecia areata.

V is TRBV18 and J is TRBJ2-1; 8 positions match TRBD1. The CDR3 contains 17 residues. Trimming removed 2 bases from V and 5 bases from J; junction bases left unmatched: 11. Germline assignment: CDR1 KGHSH and CDR2 LQKENI. CDR3: CASSPRQRTGPHNEQFF. The CDR3 nucleotides are TGTGCCAGCTCACCAAGACAGCGGACAGGGCCTCACAATGAGCAGTTCTTC.

The gene calls are TRBV5-1 and TRBJ2-7; 7 bases are a match to TRBD1. This CDR3 has 15 residues. Looked up from germline, CDR1 is SGHRS and CDR2 is YFSETQ. The V segment lost 4 bases and the J segment 3 bases; nucleotides outside the gene matches: 10. DNA for the CDR3: TGCGCCAGCAGCGTACTAGGGGGCGAGGGCTACGAGCAGTACTTC. Its translation: CASSVLGGEGYEQYF.

J is TRBJ2-1 and V is TRBV5-1; possibly TRBD1 for D (5 bases). With 3 bases removed from V and 3 bases from J, the gap between germline ends came to 13 bases. Germline V gene sequence: CDR1 SGHRS, CDR2 YFSETQ. The CDR3 spans 15 residues. The CDR3: CASSWGREYYNEQFF. The CDR3 DNA reads as TGCGCCAGCAGCTGGGGCAGGGAATACTACAATGAGCAGTTCTTC.

The CDR3 loop is CSVEGSSGGYTDTQYF. In nucleotides, the CDR3 is TGCAGCGTTGAAGGATCTAGCGGGGGATACACAGATACGCAGTATTTT. The chain has TRBV29-1 and TRBJ2-3, with 10 bases matching TRBD2. CDR3 length: 16 residues. Trimming took 1 base from V and 2 from J; bases not matched to a gene: 6. In germline, CDR1 is SQVTM, CDR2 ANQGSEA.

The chain uses TRBV15 and TRBJ2-7, with 7 bases fitting TRBD1. The V and J ends lost 1 base and 2 bases, in that order; junction bases with no gene match: 8. From germline, CDR1 is LNHNV and CDR2 YYDKDF (reference sequence). This CDR3 comprises 16 residues. CDR3 sequence reads: CATSRAGQDYAYEQYF. The CDR3 DNA sequence: TGTGCCACCAGCAGAGCAGGACAGGATTATGCCTACGAGCAGTACTTC.